This TCR beta chain was observed in a study of T cells in Graves' hyperthyroidism and ophthalmopathy (dated by TCRdb to between 2018 and 2020). About the full investigation: Peripheral blood samples were taken at initial diagnosis, before any treatment was given. A discovery cohort of fewer than 110 patients, roughly 45 with Graves' ophthalmopathy and 57 with stable Graves' hyperthyroidism, was used to find distinguishing TCR V-J signatures. Prospective prediction of ophthalmopathy was tested in an independent validation cohort of fewer than 20 hyperthyroidism patients and 17 patients who later progressed to ophthalmopathy. The 95 to 100 discovery patients were randomly divided into training and test sets at a 7:3 ratio. In about 6 Graves' hyperthyroidism patients, the study also compared T-cell repertoires from thyroid tissue with T-cell repertoires from blood. After sampling, hyperthyroidism patients received methimazole starting at 30 mg daily, and ophthalmopathy patients received high-dose intravenous methylprednisolone. According to the paper, TCR Vbeta CDR3 sequencing was carried out on over 130 peripheral blood samples, which came from around 43 ophthalmopathy, roughly 75 hyperthyroidism and approximately 17 progressor patients.

Hyperthyroidism patients were newly diagnosed, had a disease duration of under 2 months, and were aged 18 to 65 years. Any patient with an uncontrolled infection, another autoimmune disease, pregnancy or lactation was excluded. Diagnoses relied on clinical symptoms, serum thyroxine and TRAb, thyroid ultrasound and orbital computed tomography. For progressor patients, blood was drawn at the first diagnosis of hyperthyroidism, before any ophthalmopathy symptoms had appeared. PBMCs were isolated from about 10 ml of fresh peripheral blood by Ficoll-Paque density gradient centrifugation. Progressor patients were defined as those initially diagnosed with Graves' hyperthyroidism in whom ophthalmopathy developed during follow-up. Total RNA was extracted with Trizol reagent, and quality was checked on an Agilent 2100 Bioanalyzer. CDR1 is given as SEHNR and CDR2 as FQNEAQ, both from the germline V gene (reference sequence). From the cysteine through the phenylalanine, the CDR3 covers 16 amino acids. Solely the CDR3 DNA is kept, with 48 bases framed from the first base. V is cut back by 4 bases and J by 1 base, with 7 bases in the junction unmatched.

Findings and caveats that apply to the study as a whole: A model built on a 13 V-J signature distinguished ophthalmopathy from stable hyperthyroidism, reaching around 88% sensitivity and 81.08% specificity in cross-validation and 80%/75% in testing. Most expanded thyroid clonotypes (frequency above 0.001) were also found in blood, which suggests that blood repertoires may mirror thyroid immune responses. No statistical method was used to set the sample size in advance, and investigators knew the group allocation. In validation, progression to ophthalmopathy was predicted by the model with 55% to 71% sensitivity and just over 72% specificity, a median of roughly 6 months before onset.

This clonotype showed up many times. It lacks a known antigen. Per-base qualities were not stored, and no clone one base away is much larger. TCR beta CDR3 regions were amplified from RNA transcripts. The first round of RT-PCR for the TCR CDR3 was performed with the HTBI primer set and the Qiagen OneStep RT-PCR kit. The libraries were constructed in a second round of multiplex PCR and then size-selected and purified. Libraries were sequenced paired-end with 100 bp reads on an Illumina HiSeq2000. Under the source paper's analysis protocol: SOAPnuke was used to process the raw data, with reads discarded if the reads contained adapters or uncalled bases, had a mean Phred below 15, or lacked an exact constant-primer or identifier match. COPE v1.2.5 was used to merge the high-quality paired reads, and each unique nucleotide sequence was defined as a clonotype. MiTCR v1.1 was used to align the clonotypes against IMGT TRBV, TRBD and TRBJ reference segments. The analysis included only V-J combinations with a frequency above 0.0001, which together covered around 99% of the repertoires. The TCS score was defined as the ratio of F50 (clonal expansion) to E x V (chaos), calculated using BLOSUM62-based TCRdist between CDR3 peptides within each V-J. Welch's t-statistics and random forest reduced around 520 V-J features to about 12, which were used in a naive Bayes classifier (R e1071). TCRdb reprocessed the public reads (quality trimming at Q25 with fastp, clone calling with MiXCR) and kept in-frame beta chains. Every CDR3 protein is listed once, alongside the most common genes and DNA of its rows. The authors' filters were not applied to this entry. This sample gives hundreds of thousands of distinct CDR3 sequences in total; about 17% of them show up just once. Of the sample, 16% is held by the ten largest clones.

The sample consisted of blood. This TCR was recovered from a woman aged 50 to 65 with Graves' hyperthyroidism that later progressed to Graves' ophthalmopathy. The rearrangement joined TRBV7-9 to TRBJ2-1; 7 of the junction bases match TRBD1. The CDR3 is CASSSRGGESYNEQFF. The DNA is TGTGCCAGCAGCTCCCGAGGGGGCGAGTCCTACAATGAGCAGTTCTTC. Supplemented by the reference TRBV7-9 and TRBJ2-1 proteins around the CDR3, the complete variable domain is DTGVSQNPRHKITKRGQNVTFRCDPISEHNRLYWYRQTLGQGPEFLTYFQNEAQLEKSRLLSDRFSAERPKGSFSTLEIQRTEQGDSAMYLCASSSRGGESYNEQFFGPGTRLTVL.